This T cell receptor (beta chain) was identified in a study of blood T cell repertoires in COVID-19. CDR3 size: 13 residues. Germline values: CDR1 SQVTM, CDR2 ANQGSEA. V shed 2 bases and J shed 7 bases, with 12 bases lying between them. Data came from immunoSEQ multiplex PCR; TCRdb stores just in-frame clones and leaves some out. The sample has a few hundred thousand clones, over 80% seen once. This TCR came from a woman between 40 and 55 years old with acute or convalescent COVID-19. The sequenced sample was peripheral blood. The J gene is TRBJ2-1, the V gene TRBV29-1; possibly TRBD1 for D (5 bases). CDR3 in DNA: TGCAGCGTTGAAAGGACAAGCGTGAATGAGCAGTTCTTC. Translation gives CSVERTSVNEQFF.